This is a list of T cell receptor beta chains from one sample in a study of T cell changes during pregnancy in multiple sclerosis. The protocol was immunoSEQ multiplex PCR, while the TCRdb copy is restricted to in-frame clones and leaves out a portion. The sample yields approximately 83,000 clones, about 94% seen once. The sample was peripheral blood, taken in the third trimester of pregnancy. All receptors derive from a female donor with multiple sclerosis, enrolled in a pregnancy study. Both conserved end residues are part of each CDR3. The D gene is left open where the match is weak. Clone size is given for some rows only: seen once, a few or many times, or a class if the clone is expanded.

D	J	V	size	DNA	CDR3
TRBD1	TRBJ1-5	TRBV6-5	NA	TGTGCCAGCAGTGACAGGGGGCATAATCAGCCCCAGCATTTT	CASSDRGHNQPQHF
TRBD2	TRBJ2-1	TRBV27	NA	TGTGCCAGCTTCAGCGGGAGTGCCTACAATGAGCAGTTCTTC	CASFSGSAYNEQFF
NA	TRBJ2-7	TRBV9	NA	TGTGCCAGCAGCGTAGGGCTAGCTGCGACCTACGAGCAGTACTTC	CASSVGLAATYEQYF
TRBD1	TRBJ2-7	TRBV10-3	NA	TGTGCCATCAGTGAGTCCGGGACAGGGGGCGACGAGCAGTACTTC	CAISESGTGGDEQYF
TRBD2	TRBJ2-1	TRBV27	once	TGTGCCAGCAGTCCGCTGGGCGGCGGGAGTGTCTCCTACAATGAGCAGTTCTTC	CASSPLGGGSVSYNEQFF
TRBD1	TRBJ2-4	TRBV5-4	NA	TGTGCCAGCAGTGGGGGACAGGATTTATGGAACATTCAGTACTTC	CASSGGQDLWNIQYF
NA	TRBJ2-3	TRBV25-1	once	TGTGCCAGCAGTAGCGCCTACATCCAGTATTTT	CASSSAYIQYF
TRBD2	TRBJ2-1	TRBV7-7	once	TGTGCTAGCAGCCCAAACCTATCTCGGGGGATAGCGGGAAGCAATGAGCAGTTCTTC	CASSPNLSRGIAGSNEQFF
NA	TRBJ2-6	TRBV29-1	NA	TGCAGCGTTGAAGATCGGGACTCTGGGGCCAACGTCCTGACTTTC	CSVEDRDSGANVLTF
NA	TRBJ1-1	TRBV14	once	TGTGCCAGCAGCCGACAACGGGGAAACACTGAAGCTTTCTTT	CASSRQRGNTEAFF
NA	TRBJ1-3	TRBV6-1	once	TGTGCCAGCAGTGAATGGGCGTCCGGAAACACCATATATTTT	CASSEWASGNTIYF
NA	TRBJ2-7	TRBV6-5	NA	TGTGCCAGCACCGGACTGGCCTACGAGCAGTACTTC	CASTGLAYEQYF
TRBD1	TRBJ2-3	TRBV7-9	NA	TGTGCCAGCAGCTTAAGGGACAGGGACACAGATACGCAGTATTTT	CASSLRDRDTDTQYF
TRBD1	TRBJ2-7	TRBV6-1	once	TGTGCCAGCAGCCGGGACAGTGGACTCTACGAGCAGTACTTC	CASSRDSGLYEQYF
TRBD1	TRBJ1-1	TRBV5-1	NA	TGCGCCAGCAACATTGGACAGGGCCCAGGAACTGAAGCTTTCTTT	CASNIGQGPGTEAFF
TRBD1	TRBJ2-4	TRBV7-6	NA	TGTGCCAGCAGCTTAGGCACGGGACAGGGTATGGACATTCAGTACTTC	CASSLGTGQGMDIQYF
NA	TRBJ2-7	TRBV27	NA	TGTGCCAGCAGTTTTGACAGCCGCTACGAGCAGTACTTC	CASSFDSRYEQYF